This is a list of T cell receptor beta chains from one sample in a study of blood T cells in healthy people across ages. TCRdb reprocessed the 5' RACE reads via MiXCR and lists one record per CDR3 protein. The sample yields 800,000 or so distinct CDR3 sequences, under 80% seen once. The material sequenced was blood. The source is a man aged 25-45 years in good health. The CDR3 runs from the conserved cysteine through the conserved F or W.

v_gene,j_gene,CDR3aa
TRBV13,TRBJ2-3,CASSLLAGGPQGTDTQYF
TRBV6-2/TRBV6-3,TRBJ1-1,CASSDSIGAEAFF
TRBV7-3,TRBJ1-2,CASSLLAGDYGYTF
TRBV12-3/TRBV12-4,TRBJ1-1,CASMYRGDTKAFF
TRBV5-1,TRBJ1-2,CASRPQPVEGGYGYTF
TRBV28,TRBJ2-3,CASRPDLADTQYF
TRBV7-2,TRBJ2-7,CASSLLLAHEQYF
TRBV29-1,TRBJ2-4,CSVHGDLAKNIQYF
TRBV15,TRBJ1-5,CATSYFSGTDNQPQHF
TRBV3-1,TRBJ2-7,CASSPRQGGPYEQYF
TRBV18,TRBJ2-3,CASSATGLSTDTQYF
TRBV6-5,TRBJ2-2,CASNGLSGELFF
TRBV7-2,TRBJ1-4,CASSPINSGEKLFF
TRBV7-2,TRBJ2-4,CASSAGGQKGAKNIQYF
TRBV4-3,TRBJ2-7,CASSQVGIGWGFYEQYF
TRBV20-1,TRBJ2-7,CSARGPQGSYEQYF
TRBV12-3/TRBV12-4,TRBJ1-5,CASSLSPGTGVGQPQHF
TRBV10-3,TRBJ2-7,CAIRATGDYEQYF
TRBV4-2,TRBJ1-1,CASSRETGRRTEAFF
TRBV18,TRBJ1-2,CASSPGRRGGYTF
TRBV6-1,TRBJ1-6,CASSEVPRGAGSPLHF
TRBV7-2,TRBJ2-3,CASSFLAGDTDTQYF
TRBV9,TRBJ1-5,CASSEGLGQPQHF
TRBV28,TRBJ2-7,CASSPPPGQGAGEQYF
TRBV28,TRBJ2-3,CASSLLIVDTQYF
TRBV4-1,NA,CASSQDGRGHYEQYF
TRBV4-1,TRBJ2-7,CASSQGVGGPYEQYF
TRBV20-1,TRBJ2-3,CSATAGTSGPTDTQYF
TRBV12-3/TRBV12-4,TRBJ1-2,CASSLSTGVQYGYTF
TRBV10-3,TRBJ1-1,CAISTPTGMNTEAFF
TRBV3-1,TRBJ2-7,CASSRADRDLLEQYF
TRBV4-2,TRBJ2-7,CASSQVTSGGSCEQYF
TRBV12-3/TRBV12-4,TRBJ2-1,CASSLRGGYNEQFF
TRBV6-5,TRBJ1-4,CASSFQPTNEKLFF
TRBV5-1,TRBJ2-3,CASTRSLNTDTQYF